This entry describes one T cell receptor beta chain. In its sample, this clonotype was seen many times. The antigen it binds to is not known. No per-base quality is available; no much larger clone lies one base away. The sample belongs to a study of response to subunit inactivated influenza vaccine (dated by TCRdb to the late 2010s). In terms of the full investigation: The study used deep quantitative T cell receptor repertoire profiling to track responses to a trivalent subunit inactivated influenza vaccine.

The method was RT-PCR. The instrument was an Illumina HiSeq 2500. The public reads were reanalyzed by TCRdb: fastp trimming at Q25, MiXCR alignment, in-frame beta chains only. Rows matching on CDR3 protein sequence are summarized as one entry with the most common DNA and genes. This sample lists 500,000 to 600,000 distinct CDR3 sequences; roughly 12% were detected once. The top ten constitute about 11% of the sample. From the cysteine up to the phenylalanine, the CDR3 has a length of 15 residues. Of all the DNA, just the CDR3 is kept, 45 bases in frame from base 1. V trim: 3 bases; J trim: 8 bases; unmatched bases: 9. The germline V gene encodes CDR1 LGHDT and CDR2 YNNKEL (reference sequence). Summary of the overall study and its limitations: It was suggested by the authors that each seasonal influenza vaccination may recruit only a limited number of new T cells.

These same records also appear under a second study, on T cells expressing NK-cell markers. The second study also describes: The TCR beta cDNA libraries were made using 5'RACE template switching, a step that added both a universal primer site and unique molecular identifiers. About eight donors provided sorted CD3+CD56+NKG2C+, CD3+CD56+NKG2C- and CD3+CD56-NKG2C+ T-cell subsets, whose TCR beta-chain repertoires were profiled. Among the eight sequenced donors, only one was HCMV-seronegative, while the other seven were HCMV-seropositive. In several experiments an anti-gammadeltaTCR antibody was added to restrict sorting to alphabetaTCR-expressing T cells. In several donors, the dominant CD3+CD56+NKG2C+ clonotypes ranked among the top 10 CD8+ clonotypes, making up roughly 1.0-7.0% of CD8+ T cells. Those dominant clonotypes were again the most abundant among CD3+CD56-NKG2C+ cells in several donors, at about 25-60.1%. It remained unclear whether the expanded NKG2C-expressing T cell clones were specific for HCMV antigens. The eight sequenced donors were randomly selected healthy volunteers, three men and five women. To determine HCMV serostatus, a commercial ELISA kit was used to detect HCMV-specific IgG in serum. Peripheral blood mononuclear cells were isolated from blood by Ficoll density gradient centrifugation. For six donors, unsorted PBMC were also used to sequence bulk peripheral blood T-cell repertoires. cDNA synthesis was primed from the TCR beta constant segment, followed by two successive PCR amplification steps. Sequencing of the libraries produced 2 x 150 bp reads on Illumina HiSeq 2000/2500, MiSeq or NextSeq. Reads were demultiplexed and grouped by UMI with MIGEC, and clonotypes were assembled and quantified with MiTCR. Only TCR cDNA sequences supported by at least two reads were kept to exclude erroneous sequences. The tcR package was used for downstream repertoire analysis, and clonotypes were matched across fractions by CDR3 nucleotide sequence plus V segment. VDJmatch was used to annotate antigen specificity against VDJdb, with one amino acid substitution in CDR3 permitted.

Recombination connected TRBV3-1 to TRBJ2-1, and TRBD2 aligns with 8 junction nucleotides. This sequence originates from a man aged 45-65 years who received an inactivated influenza vaccine. Donor details come from another sample of the same person, matched by shared clones. The starting material was PBMCs from blood, obtained on the day of vaccination. The CDR3 corresponds to CASSQNAAGAYEQFF. The DNA is as follows: TGTGCCAGCAGCCAGAATGCAGCGGGAGCGTATGAGCAGTTCTTC.